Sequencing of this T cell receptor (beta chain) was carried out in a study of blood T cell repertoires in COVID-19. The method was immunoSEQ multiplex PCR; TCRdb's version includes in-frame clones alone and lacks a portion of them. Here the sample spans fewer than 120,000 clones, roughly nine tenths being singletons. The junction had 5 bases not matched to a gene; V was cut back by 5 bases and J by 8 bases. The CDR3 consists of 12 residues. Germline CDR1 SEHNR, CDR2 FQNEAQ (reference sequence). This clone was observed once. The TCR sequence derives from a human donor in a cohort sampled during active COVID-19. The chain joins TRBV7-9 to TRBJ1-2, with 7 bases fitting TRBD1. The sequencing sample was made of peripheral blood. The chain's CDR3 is CASSAQGEGYTF. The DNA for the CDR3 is TGTGCCAGCAGCGCCCAGGGGGAAGGCTACACCTTC.